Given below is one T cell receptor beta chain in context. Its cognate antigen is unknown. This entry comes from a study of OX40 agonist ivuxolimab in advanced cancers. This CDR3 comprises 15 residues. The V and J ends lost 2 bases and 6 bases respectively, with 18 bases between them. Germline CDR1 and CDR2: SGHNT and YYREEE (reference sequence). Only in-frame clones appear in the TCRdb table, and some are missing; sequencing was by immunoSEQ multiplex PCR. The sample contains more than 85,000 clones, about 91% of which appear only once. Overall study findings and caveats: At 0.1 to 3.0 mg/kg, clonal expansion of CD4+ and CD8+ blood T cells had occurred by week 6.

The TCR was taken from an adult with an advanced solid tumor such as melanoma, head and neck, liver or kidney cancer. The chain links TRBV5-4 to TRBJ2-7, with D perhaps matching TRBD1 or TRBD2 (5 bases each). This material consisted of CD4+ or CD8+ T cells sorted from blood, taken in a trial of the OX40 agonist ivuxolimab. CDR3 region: CASSFPQGEISEQYF. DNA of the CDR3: TGTGCCAGCAGCTTTCCCCAGGGAGAGATAAGCGAGCAGTACTTC.